This record covers a single T cell receptor beta chain. The antigen remains unidentified. The data stem from a study of T cells in localized non-small cell lung cancer. Study-wide findings and caveats: Patients showing higher blood T cell density tended to see longer overall survival. Uninvolved neighboring lung showed the greatest T cell clonality, exceeding tumor. Analysis by sequencing included only one tumor region, so heterogeneity remains possible.

Produced via immunoSEQ multiplex PCR; TCRdb's table is partial and in-frame only. In the table there are roughly 35,000 clones, around 90% of which are singletons. This CDR3 is 14 amino acids long. Deletions cut 2 bases from V and 6 bases from J, with 13 bases between. Germline V gives CDR1 MRHNA, CDR2 SNTAGT. This TCR was recovered from a female donor older than 55 with stage I lung adenocarcinoma. Sample: peripheral blood, taken before any cancer treatment. The chain joins TRBV6-4 to TRBJ1-2; possibly TRBD1 for D (6 bases). This CDR3 reads CASSDGTRNNGYTF. CDR3 coding DNA: TGTGCCAGCAGTGACGGGACAAGGAACAATGGCTACACCTTC.